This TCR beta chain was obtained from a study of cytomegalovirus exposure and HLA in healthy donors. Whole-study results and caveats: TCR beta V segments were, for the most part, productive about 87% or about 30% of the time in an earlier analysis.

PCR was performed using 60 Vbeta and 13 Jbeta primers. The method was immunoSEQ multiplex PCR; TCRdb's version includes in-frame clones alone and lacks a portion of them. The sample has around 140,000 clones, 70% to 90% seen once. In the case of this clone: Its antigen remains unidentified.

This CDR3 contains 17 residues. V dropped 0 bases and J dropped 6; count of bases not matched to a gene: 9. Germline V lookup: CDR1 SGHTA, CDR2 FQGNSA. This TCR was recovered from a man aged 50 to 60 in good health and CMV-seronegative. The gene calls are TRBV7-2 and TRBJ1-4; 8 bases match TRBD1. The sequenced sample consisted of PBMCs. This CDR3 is CASSLAVTGGSHEKLFF. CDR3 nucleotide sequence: TGTGCCAGCAGCTTAGCGGTAACAGGGGGTTCTCATGAAAAACTGTTTTTT.